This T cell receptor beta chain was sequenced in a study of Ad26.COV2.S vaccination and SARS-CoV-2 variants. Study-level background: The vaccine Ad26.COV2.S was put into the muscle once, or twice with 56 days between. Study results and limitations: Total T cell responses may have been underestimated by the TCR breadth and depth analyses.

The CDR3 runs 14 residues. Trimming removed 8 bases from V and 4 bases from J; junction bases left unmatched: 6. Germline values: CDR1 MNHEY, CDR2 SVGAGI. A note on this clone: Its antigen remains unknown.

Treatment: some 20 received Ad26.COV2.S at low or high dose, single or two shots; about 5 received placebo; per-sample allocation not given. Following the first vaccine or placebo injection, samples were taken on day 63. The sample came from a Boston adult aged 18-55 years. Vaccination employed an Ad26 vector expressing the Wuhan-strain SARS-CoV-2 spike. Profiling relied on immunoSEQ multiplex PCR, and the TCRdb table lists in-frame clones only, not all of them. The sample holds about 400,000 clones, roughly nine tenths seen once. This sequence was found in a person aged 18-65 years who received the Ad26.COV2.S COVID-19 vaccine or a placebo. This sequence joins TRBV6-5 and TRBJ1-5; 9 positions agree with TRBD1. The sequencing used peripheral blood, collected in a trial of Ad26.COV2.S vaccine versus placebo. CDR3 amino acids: CASLGQGHNQPQHF. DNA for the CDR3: TGTGCCAGCCTGGGACAGGGACATAATCAGCCCCAGCATTTT.